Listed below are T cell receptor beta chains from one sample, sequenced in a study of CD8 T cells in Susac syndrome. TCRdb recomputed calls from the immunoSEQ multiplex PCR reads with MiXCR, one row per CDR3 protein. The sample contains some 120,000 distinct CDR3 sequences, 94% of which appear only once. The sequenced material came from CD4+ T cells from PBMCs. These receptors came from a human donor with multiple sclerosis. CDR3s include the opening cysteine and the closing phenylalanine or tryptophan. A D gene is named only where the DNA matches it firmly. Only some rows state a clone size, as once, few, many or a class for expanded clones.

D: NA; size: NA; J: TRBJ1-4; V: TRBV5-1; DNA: TGCGCCAGCAGCTCCGGACAAGGTGAAAAACTGTTTTTT; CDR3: CASSSGQGEKLFF
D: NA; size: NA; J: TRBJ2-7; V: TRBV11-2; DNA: TGTGCCAGCAGCCCTAATGGGGTGAGAGCCTACGAGCAGTACTTC; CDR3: CASSPNGVRAYEQYF
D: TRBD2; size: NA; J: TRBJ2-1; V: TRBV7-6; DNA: TGTGCCAGCAGCCCTAGCGGGAGGGGGTCCTATGAGCAGTTCTTC; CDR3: CASSPSGRGSYEQFF
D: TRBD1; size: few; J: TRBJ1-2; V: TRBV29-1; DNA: TGCAGCTCCCTGGGACAGGGCTTCTATGGCTACACCTTC; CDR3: CSSLGQGFYGYTF
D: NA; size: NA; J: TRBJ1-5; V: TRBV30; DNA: TGTGCCTGGAGCCCGTGGGGGAGCAATCAGCCCCAGCATTTT; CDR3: CAWSPWGSNQPQHF
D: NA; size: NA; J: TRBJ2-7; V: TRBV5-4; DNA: TGTGCCAGCAAGCGACCTTACGACTACGAGCAGTACTTC; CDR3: CASKRPYDYEQYF
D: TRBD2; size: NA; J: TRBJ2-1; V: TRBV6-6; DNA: TGTGCCAGCATCCGCGGGAGGGGCTACAATGAGCAGTTCTTC; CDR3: CASIRGRGYNEQFF
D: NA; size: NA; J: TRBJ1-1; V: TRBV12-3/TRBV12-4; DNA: TGTGCCAGCACTGACAGGACGAACACTGAAGCTTTCTTT; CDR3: CASTDRTNTEAFF
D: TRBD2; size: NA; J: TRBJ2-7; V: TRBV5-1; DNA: TGCGCCAGCAGCTTGATGGGGACTAGTATCTACGAGCAGTACTTC; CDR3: CASSLMGTSIYEQYF
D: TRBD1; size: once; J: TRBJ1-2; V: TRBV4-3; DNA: TGCGCCAGCAGCCCGGGCCAAGGACAGGGAAGGAATGGCTACACCTTC; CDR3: CASSPGQGQGRNGYTF
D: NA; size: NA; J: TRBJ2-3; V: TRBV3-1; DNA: TGTGCCAGCAGCCAAAGGGTTTCGACAGATACGCAGTATTTT; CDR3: CASSQRVSTDTQYF
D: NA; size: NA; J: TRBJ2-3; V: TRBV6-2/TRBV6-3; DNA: TGTGCCAGCAGTTATGCCGTGGATACGCAGTATTTT; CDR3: CASSYAVDTQYF
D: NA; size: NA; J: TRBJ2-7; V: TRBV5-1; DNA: TGCGCCAGCAGCCCCCGGACATCCAACTCCTACGAGCAGTACTTC; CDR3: CASSPRTSNSYEQYF
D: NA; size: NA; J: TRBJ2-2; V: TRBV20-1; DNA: TGCAGTGCTAGAGAGAACCCCGGGGAGCTGTTTTTT; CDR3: CSARENPGELFF
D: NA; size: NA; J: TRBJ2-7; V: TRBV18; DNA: TGTGCCAGCTCACCCGGCCTCGAGCAGTACTTC; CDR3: CASSPGLEQYF
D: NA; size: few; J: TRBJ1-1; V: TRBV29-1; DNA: TGCAGCGTTGTTCGGTACACCGCCATGAACACTGAAGCTTTCTTT; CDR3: CSVVRYTAMNTEAFF
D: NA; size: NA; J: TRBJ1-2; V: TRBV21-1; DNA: TGTGCCAGCAGCAAAGAGTCTAACAGGGACTATGGCTACACCTTC; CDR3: CASSKESNRDYGYTF
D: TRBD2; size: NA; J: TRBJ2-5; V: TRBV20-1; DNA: TGCAGTGCTAGCGGGACTAGCGGGTACCAAGAGACCCAGTACTTC; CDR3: CSASGTSGYQETQYF
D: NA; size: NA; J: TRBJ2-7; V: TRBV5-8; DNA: TGTGCCAGCACCCCCCTCTCAAGAGACGAGCAGTACTTC; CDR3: CASTPLSRDEQYF
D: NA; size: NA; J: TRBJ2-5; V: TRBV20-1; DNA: TGCAGTGCTGGGCGACGGGAGCGGGCGTCCCAAGAGACCCAGTACTTC; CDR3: CSAGRRERASQETQYF
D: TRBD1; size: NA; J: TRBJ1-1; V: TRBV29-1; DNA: TGCAGCGTGACGACAGGGGGGACTGAAGCTTTCTTT; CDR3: CSVTTGGTEAFF
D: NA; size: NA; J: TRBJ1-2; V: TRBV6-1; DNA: TGTGCCAGCAGCGCCCGAAGAGGGCGGCGTCCGGGGGGCTACACCTTC; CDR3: CASSARRGRRPGGYTF
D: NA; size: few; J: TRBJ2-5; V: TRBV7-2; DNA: TGTGCCAGCAACGGAGGGGTGGAGACCCAGTACTTC; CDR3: CASNGGVETQYF
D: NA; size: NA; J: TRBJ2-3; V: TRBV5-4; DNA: TGTGCCAGCAGCTCAGATTACAGAGATACGCAGTATTTT; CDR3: CASSSDYRDTQYF
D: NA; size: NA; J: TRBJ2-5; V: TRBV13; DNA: TGTGCCAGCGGACGTGCCTGGACTCGAGAAGAGACCCAGTACTTC; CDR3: CASGRAWTREETQYF
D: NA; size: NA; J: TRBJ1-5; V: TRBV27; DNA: TGTGCCAGCAGTTTAAAGGAGGGGATGGGACAGCCCCAGCATTTT; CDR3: CASSLKEGMGQPQHF
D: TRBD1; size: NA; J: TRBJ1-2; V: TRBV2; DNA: TGTGCCAGCGGGGGGACAGGCTATGGCTACACCTTC; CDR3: CASGGTGYGYTF
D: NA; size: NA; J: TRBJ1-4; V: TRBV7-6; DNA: TGTGCCAGCAGCCCTTTCCCTCAGGGATTACATGAAAAACTGTTTTTT; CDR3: CASSPFPQGLHEKLFF
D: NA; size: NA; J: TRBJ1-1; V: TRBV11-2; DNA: TGTGCCAGCAGCCTTACATGGGACACTGAAGCTTTCTTT; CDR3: CASSLTWDTEAFF
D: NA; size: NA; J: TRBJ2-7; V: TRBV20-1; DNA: TGCAGTGCTAGACAGGGACATTACGAGCAGTACTTC; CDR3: CSARQGHYEQYF
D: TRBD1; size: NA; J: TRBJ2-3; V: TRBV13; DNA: TGTGCCAGCAGCTCCAGGGGGCCCGACACAGATACGCAGTATTTT; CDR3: CASSSRGPDTDTQYF
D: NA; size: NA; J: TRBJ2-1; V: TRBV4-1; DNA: TGCGCCAGCAGCCGAGGACCCCCCGGGGGTTTTTACAATGAGCAGTTCTTC; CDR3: CASSRGPPGGFYNEQFF
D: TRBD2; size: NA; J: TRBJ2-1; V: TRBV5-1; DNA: TGCGCCAGCAGCTCGACTAGCGGGGTGATCAATGAGCAGTTCTTC; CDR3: CASSSTSGVINEQFF
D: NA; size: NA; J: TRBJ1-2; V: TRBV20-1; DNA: TGCAGTGCTAGGGGAGACGGCAGTGAAAACTATGGCTACACCTTC; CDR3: CSARGDGSENYGYTF
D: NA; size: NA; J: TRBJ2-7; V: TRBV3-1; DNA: TGTGCCAGCAGCAAAGAACGGACAGCACCCTACGAGCAGTACTTC; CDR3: CASSKERTAPYEQYF
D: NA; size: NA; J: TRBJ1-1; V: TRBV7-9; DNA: TGTGCCAGCAGCGCCGTCACAGGCGGGGGGACTGAAGCTTTCTTT; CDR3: CASSAVTGGGTEAFF
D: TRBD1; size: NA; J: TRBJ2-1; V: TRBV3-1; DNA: TGTGCCAGCAGCCATCCGACAGGGGCCCACAATGAGCAGTTCTTC; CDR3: CASSHPTGAHNEQFF
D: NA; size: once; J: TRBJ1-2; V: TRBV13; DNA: TGTGCCAGCAGCTTAGTACGGGGAGGATCGGATGGCTACACCTTC; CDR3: CASSLVRGGSDGYTF
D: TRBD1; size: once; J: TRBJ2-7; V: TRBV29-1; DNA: TGCAGCGTTTGGTTCCCCGGGACAGACTACGAGCAGTACTTC; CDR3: CSVWFPGTDYEQYF
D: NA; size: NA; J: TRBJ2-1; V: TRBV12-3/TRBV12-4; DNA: TGTGCCAGCAGCTTCGACTCCTACAATGAGCAGTTCTTC; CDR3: CASSFDSYNEQFF
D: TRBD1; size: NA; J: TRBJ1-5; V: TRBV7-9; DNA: TGTGCCAGCAGTAACTCTCCGGGACAGGGATACCAGCCCCAGCATTTT; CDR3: CASSNSPGQGYQPQHF
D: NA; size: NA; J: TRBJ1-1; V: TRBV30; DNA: TGTGCCTGGAGTGTACGTCGAAAAGGGAGCACTGAAGCTTTCTTT; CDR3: CAWSVRRKGSTEAFF
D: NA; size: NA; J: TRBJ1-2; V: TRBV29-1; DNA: TGTTGCACCTCCGACTCGGGCTACACCTTC; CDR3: CCTSDSGYTF
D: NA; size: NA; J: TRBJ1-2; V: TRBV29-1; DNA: TGCAGCGTTGGGGAGTCTGGCTACACCTTC; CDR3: CSVGESGYTF
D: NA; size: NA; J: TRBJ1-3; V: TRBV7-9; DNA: TGTGCCAGCAGCTTACAGGGGTCTACACTAAACACCATATATTTT; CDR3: CASSLQGSTLNTIYF
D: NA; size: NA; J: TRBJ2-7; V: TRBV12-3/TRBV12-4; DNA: TGTGCCAGCAGTTTCGCGGGCCGGGGCACCTACGAGCAGTACTTC; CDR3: CASSFAGRGTYEQYF
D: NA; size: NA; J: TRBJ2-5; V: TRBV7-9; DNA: TGTGCCAGCAGCGCTACAGGAGGCGTAGAGACCCAGTACTTC; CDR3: CASSATGGVETQYF
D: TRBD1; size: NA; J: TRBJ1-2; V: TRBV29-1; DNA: TGCAGCGTGGACAGGGGTGATCTCTATGGCTACACCTTC; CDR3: CSVDRGDLYGYTF
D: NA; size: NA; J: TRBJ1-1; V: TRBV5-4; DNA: TGTGCCAGCAGTATGGATAGTGGGATGAACACTGAAGCTTTCTTT; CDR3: CASSMDSGMNTEAFF
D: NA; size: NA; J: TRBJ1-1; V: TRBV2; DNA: TGTGCCAGCAGTGAGGCCAGGGAGACTGAAGCTTTCTTT; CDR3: CASSEARETEAFF
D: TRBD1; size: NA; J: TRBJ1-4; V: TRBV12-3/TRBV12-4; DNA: TGTGCCAGCAGTTTTAGGGACAGACTGTTTTTT; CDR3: CASSFRDRLFF